This section outlines one TCR beta chain sequence together with its context. The antigen remains unidentified. The sample originates from a study of vaccination effects on CD4 cells after COVID-19. Assay: immunoSEQ multiplex PCR; the TCRdb copy retains only in-frame clones and omits some. The sample contains 14,000 or so clones, around 81% of which appear only once. This CDR3 is 12 amino acids long. Germline CDR1 is SQVTM and CDR2 is ANQGSEA. The V end was cut by 6 bases, the J end by 4 bases, with 12 bases between. Sequencing was preceded by expansion of antigen-specific CD4+ T cells with viral peptide pools in the ViraFEST assay. Culture proceeded for more than nine days, and CD4+ T cells were then isolated. It was between March and December 2020 that the person had a SARS-CoV-2 infection confirmed by PCR. Of the BNT162b2 and mRNA-1273 vaccines, participants received two doses of one or the other.

This TCR derives from a human donor who had a prior SARS-CoV-2 infection. The J gene is TRBJ1-2, the V gene TRBV29-1; TRBD1 is a possible D gene (6 bases). This material consisted of CD4+ T cells from PBMCs cultured with SARS-CoV-2 spike peptides, taken after COVID-19 vaccination. CDR3 region: CSVRTATYGYTF. The CDR3 region has the DNA TGCAGCGTCCGGACAGCTACCTATGGCTACACCTTC.